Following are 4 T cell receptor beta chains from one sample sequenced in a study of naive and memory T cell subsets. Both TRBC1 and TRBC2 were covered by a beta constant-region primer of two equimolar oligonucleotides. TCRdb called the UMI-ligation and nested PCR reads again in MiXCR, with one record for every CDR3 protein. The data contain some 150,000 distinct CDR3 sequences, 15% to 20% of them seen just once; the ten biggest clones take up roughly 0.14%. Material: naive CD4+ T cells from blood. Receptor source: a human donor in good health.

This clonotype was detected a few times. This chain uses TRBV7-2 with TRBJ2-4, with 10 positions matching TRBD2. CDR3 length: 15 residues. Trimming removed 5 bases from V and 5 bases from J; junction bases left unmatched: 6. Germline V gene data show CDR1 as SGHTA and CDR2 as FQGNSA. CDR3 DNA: TGTGCCAGCAGCCCCAGCGGGAGGGCCCAAAACATTCAGTACTTC. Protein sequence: CASSPSGRAQNIQYF.

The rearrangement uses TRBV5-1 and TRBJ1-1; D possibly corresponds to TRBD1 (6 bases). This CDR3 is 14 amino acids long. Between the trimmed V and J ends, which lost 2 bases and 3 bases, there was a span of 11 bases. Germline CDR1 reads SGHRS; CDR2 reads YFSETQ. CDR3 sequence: CASSFQGQDTEAFF. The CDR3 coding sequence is TGCGCCAGCAGCTTCCAGGGGCAAGACACTGAAGCTTTCTTT.

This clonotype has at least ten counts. The CDR3 nucleotides read TGTGCCAGCAGGTTAGAGGGCCTTGGCACAGATACGCAGTATTTT. It yields the protein CASRLEGLGTDTQYF. V usage is TRBV28 and J usage is TRBJ2-3; D possibly corresponds to TRBD2 (5 bases). The CDR3 totals 15 residues. Germline V lookup: CDR1 MDHEN, CDR2 SYDVKM. Trimming pared 6 bases from V and 1 base from J, leaving 14 bases between.

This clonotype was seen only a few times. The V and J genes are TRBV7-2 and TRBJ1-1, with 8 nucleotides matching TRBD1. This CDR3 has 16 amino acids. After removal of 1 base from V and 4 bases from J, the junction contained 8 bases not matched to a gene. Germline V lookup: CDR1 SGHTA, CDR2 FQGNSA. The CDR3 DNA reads TGTGCCAGCAGCTTAGTTGGGACAGGAGTGGGCACTGAAGCTTTCTTT. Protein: CASSLVGTGVGTEAFF. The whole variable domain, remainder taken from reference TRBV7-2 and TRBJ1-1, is GAGVSQSPSNKVTEKGKDVELRCDPISGHTALYWYRQSLGQGLEFLIYFQGNSAPDKSGLPSDRFSAERTGGSVSTLTIQRTQQEDSAVYLCASSLVGTGVGTEAFFGQGTRLTVV.